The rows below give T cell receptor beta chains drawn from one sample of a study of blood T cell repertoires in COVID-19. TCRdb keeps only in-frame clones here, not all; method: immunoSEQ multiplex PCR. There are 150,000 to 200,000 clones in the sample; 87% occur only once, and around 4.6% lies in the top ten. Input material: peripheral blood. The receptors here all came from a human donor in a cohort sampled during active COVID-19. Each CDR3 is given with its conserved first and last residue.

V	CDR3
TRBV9	CASSILAGPSYEQYF
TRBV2	CASRAGTGGYEQYF
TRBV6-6	CASRLQGAIILSPLHF
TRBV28	CASSQFLGLHNEQFF
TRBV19	CAAGGGYEQYF
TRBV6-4	CASRETASYEQYF
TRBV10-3	CAIGSGYEQYF
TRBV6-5	CASSYSKGQFIYEQYF
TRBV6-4	CASSPTAGENYGYTF
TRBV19	CASSPQGAETQYF
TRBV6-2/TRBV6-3	CASSTPHGLAGGNTGELFF
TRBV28	CASSLLSTRDRVYEQYF
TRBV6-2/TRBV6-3	CASSPTRGTGELFF
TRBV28	CASSDTQGYRELFF
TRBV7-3	CASSSGTGGWGVLTF
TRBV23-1	CASSMLAGGFNEQFF
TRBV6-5	CASGRTVYEQYF
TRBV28	CASSYYRGMGNQPQHF
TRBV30	CAWSGISYGYTF
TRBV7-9	CASSPRQGMNTEAFF
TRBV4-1	CASSQVGQEKGYTF
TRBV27	CASSFTSGRFDEQFF
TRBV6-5	CASSYSVNTEAFF
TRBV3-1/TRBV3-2	CASSQEPQGGQPQHF
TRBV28	CASSPLGGGNEQYF
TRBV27	CASSSPFSGRDTGELFF
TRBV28	CASSFELKHGYTF
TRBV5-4	CASSPTSFRETQYF
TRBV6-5	CASSYSSGGNTGELFF
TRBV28	CASSLWAQGAFSDTQYF
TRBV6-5	CASTISYEQYF
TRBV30	CATRHRDTNEKLFF
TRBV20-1	CSASRSGSYNEQFF
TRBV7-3	CASSAQGGATEAFF
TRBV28	CASSFSGTNVLTF
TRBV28	CASTFRGGSTDTQYF
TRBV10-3	CAIGMTGAGNTIYF
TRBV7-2	CASSYPPGETQYF
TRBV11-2	CASSSTRDRAYEQYF
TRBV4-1	CASSQFRDRHNYGYTF
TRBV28	CASSKGTSGGARFF
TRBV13	CASSLGQGGTEAFF
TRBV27	CASKGLAGAVNEQYF